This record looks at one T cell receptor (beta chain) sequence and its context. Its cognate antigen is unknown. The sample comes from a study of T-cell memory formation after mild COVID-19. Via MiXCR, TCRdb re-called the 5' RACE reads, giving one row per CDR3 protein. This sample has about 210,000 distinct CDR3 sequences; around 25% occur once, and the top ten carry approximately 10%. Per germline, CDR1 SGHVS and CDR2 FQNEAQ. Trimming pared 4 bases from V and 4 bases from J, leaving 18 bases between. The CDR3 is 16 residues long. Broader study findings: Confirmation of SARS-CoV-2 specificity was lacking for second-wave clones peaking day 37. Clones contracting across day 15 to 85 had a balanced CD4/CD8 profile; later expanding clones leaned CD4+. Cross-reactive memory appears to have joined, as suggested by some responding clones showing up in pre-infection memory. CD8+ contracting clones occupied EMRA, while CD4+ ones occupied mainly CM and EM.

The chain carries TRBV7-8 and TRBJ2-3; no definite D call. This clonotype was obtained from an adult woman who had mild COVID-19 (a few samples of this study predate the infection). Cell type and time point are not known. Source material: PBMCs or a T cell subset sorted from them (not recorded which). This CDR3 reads CASSSYPGDGPDTQYF. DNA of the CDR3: TGTGCCAGCAGCTCCTACCCTGGGGATGGCCCAGATACGCAGTATTTT.